A selection of T cell receptor beta chains follows, all from one sample in a study of blood T cell repertoires in COVID-19. Using immunoSEQ multiplex PCR, the repertoire was profiled, and TCRdb retains in-frame clones only, with some absent. The sample includes 250,000 to 300,000 clones, approximately 93% of them seen just once. The sequencing sample was made of peripheral blood. The receptor source for this set is a woman in her 30s with COVID-19, enrolled during active disease. CDR3s include the opening cysteine and the closing phenylalanine or tryptophan. The D gene is left open where the match is weak. Clone size is not always given. Where it is, it says once, few, many or a class for expanded clones.

TRBJ1-4 | TRBV2 | TRBD1 | - | TGTGCCAGCAATCTGGGACAGGAATATGAAAAACTGTTTTTT | CASNLGQEYEKLFF
TRBJ1-4 | TRBV19 | TRBD1 | - | TGTGCCAGTAGTATAGGACAGGGGAGAACTAATGAAAAACTGTTTTTT | CASSIGQGRTNEKLFF
TRBJ2-5 | TRBV7-9 | - | - | TGTGCCAGCAGCCAGGAGGGAGAGACCCAGTACTTC | CASSQEGETQYF
TRBJ2-2 | TRBV5-6 | - | once | TGTGCCAGCAGCCTTAGCGCGTACCCCACCGGGGAGCTGTTTTTT | CASSLSAYPTGELFF
TRBJ2-5 | TRBV10-1 | TRBD2 | - | TGCGCCAGCAGAAGAGGAGCAGCGGGAGGGGAAGAGACCCAGTACTTC | CASRRGAAGGEETQYF
TRBJ1-3 | TRBV18 | - | - | TGTGCCAGCTCACCTGTTCAACAGGGATCGGCTGGAAACACCATATATTTT | CASSPVQQGSAGNTIYF
TRBJ2-2 | TRBV7-9 | TRBD1 | - | TGTGCCAGCAGCGTAGGGACAGTCGGCACCGGGGAGCTGTTTTTT | CASSVGTVGTGELFF
TRBJ2-5 | TRBV28 | TRBD1 | - | TGTGCCAGCAACGGACCCTTAAAGGGGGCGGGAGAGACCCAGTACTTC | CASNGPLKGAGETQYF
TRBJ1-1 | TRBV29-1 | - | once | TGCAGCGTCCTGCAGGGGATCGACACTGAAGCTTTCTTT | CSVLQGIDTEAFF
TRBJ2-3 | TRBV7-3 | TRBD2 | - | TGTGCCAGCAGCTCACCGGGACTAGCAGCAGATACGCAGTATTTT | CASSSPGLAADTQYF
TRBJ1-3 | TRBV3-1/TRBV3-2 | - | - | TGTGCCAGCAGCCAGGACGGTGCGGGGGGTGGAAACACCATATATTTT | CASSQDGAGGGNTIYF
TRBJ1-2 | TRBV3-1/TRBV3-2 | - | - | TGTGCCAGCAGCCCTAATAACTATGGCTACACCTTC | CASSPNNYGYTF
TRBJ2-7 | TRBV10-3 | TRBD2 | - | TGTGCCATCAGAAATGGACTAGCGGGAGGAGAGCAGTACTTC | CAIRNGLAGGEQYF
TRBJ2-1 | TRBV10-1 | - | - | TGCGCCAGCAGTGAGTTTGTCAGCGACAATGAGCAGTTCTTC | CASSEFVSDNEQFF
TRBJ1-1 | TRBV5-1 | - | - | TGCGCCAGCAGCCTCCAGGGGACTGAAGCTTTCTTT | CASSLQGTEAFF
TRBJ2-2 | TRBV6-2/TRBV6-3 | - | - | TGTGCCAGCAGCCAAGGACAATACACCGGGGAGCTGTTTTTT | CASSQGQYTGELFF
TRBJ2-2 | TRBV7-9 | TRBD1 | - | TGTGCCAGCAGCTCGGACAGGGGTGGGACCGGGGAGCTGTTTTTT | CASSSDRGGTGELFF
TRBJ1-4 | TRBV11-2 | TRBD1 | - | TGTGCCAGCAGCCTATCCGGGACAGCTAATGAAAAACTGTTTTTT | CASSLSGTANEKLFF
TRBJ1-1 | TRBV5-1 | - | - | TGCGCCAGCAGCTTGGACCCTTCGACAGTGAACACTGAAGCTTTCTTT | CASSLDPSTVNTEAFF
TRBJ2-3 | TRBV6-2/TRBV6-3 | TRBD2 | - | TGTGCCAGCAGTTATCTAGCGGGAGGTCAGGCAGATACGCAGTATTTT | CASSYLAGGQADTQYF
TRBJ1-3 | TRBV28 | - | - | TGTGCCAGCAGAGATCCTTCAGGGGTCTCTGGAAACACCATATATTTT | CASRDPSGVSGNTIYF
TRBJ1-5 | TRBV3-1/TRBV3-2 | TRBD1 | - | TGTGCCAGCAGCCCTAGGACAGGTAGCAATCAGCCCCAGCATTTT | CASSPRTGSNQPQHF
TRBJ1-2 | TRBV19 | - | few | TGTGCCAGTAGTATTCTCTTCGGGGGAGACTATGGCTACACCTTC | CASSILFGGDYGYTF
TRBJ2-1 | TRBV11-3 | - | - | TGTGCCAGCAGCCTATCGGGTCTCAATGAGCAGTTCTTC | CASSLSGLNEQFF
TRBJ2-7 | TRBV18 | - | - | TGTGCCAGCTCCTCCTCGGGGTCGAAGAACTACGAGCAGTACTTC | CASSSSGSKNYEQYF
TRBJ2-1 | TRBV27 | - | - | TGTGCCAGCAGCCTAGACTGGCGGAGCTCCTACAATGAGCAGTTCTTC | CASSLDWRSSYNEQFF
TRBJ1-1 | TRBV6-5 | TRBD1 | - | TGTGCCAGCAGTTACGCATCGGGACAGGGCCGAGAAGCTTTCTTT | CASSYASGQGREAFF
TRBJ2-1 | TRBV3-1/TRBV3-2 | TRBD2 | - | TGTGCCAGCAGACTTAGCGGGAGAGGGGGTGAGCAGTTCTTC | CASRLSGRGGEQFF
TRBJ1-2 | TRBV5-1 | - | - | TGCGCCAGCAGCACCCTGGACGGGATGTACGGCTACACCTTC | CASSTLDGMYGYTF
TRBJ1-1 | TRBV11-2 | - | - | TGTGCCAGCAGCTTGCGACATGACACTGAAGCTTTCTTT | CASSLRHDTEAFF
TRBJ1-4 | TRBV6-6 | - | - | TGTGCCAGCAGTTATGGAGCTGAAAAACTGTTTTTT | CASSYGAEKLFF
TRBJ2-2 | TRBV19 | TRBD2 | - | TGTGCCAGTAGTAACCTAGGACTAGCGGGAGGGCCAGGAGACACCGGGGAGCTGTTTTTT | CASSNLGLAGGPGDTGELFF
TRBJ1-5 | TRBV29-1 | - | few | TGCAGCGTCAAAATAGGGGCGAATAGCAATCAGCCCCAGCATTTT | CSVKIGANSNQPQHF
TRBJ2-5 | TRBV9 | TRBD2 | - | TGTGCCAGCAGCGCCCGGGAGGGGAACCAAGAGACCCAGTACTTC | CASSAREGNQETQYF
TRBJ1-3 | TRBV5-1 | - | - | TGCGCCAGCAGCTTGGGTTTCGGGACAGGAAACACCATATATTTT | CASSLGFGTGNTIYF